Listed below are T cell receptor beta chains from one sample, sequenced in a study of blood T cell repertoires in COVID-19. TCRdb's table, derived via immunoSEQ multiplex PCR, lists solely in-frame clones and lacks some. This table has about 50,000 clones, nearly 85% appearing once. Sequences were obtained from peripheral blood. All receptors come from a man aged 35-49 years with acute or convalescent COVID-19. Both conserved end residues are part of each CDR3. The D gene is left open where the match is weak. Not all rows give a size; the values are once, few, many and, for expanded clones, a class.

j_call d_call v_call clone_size cdr3_aa cdr3_nt
TRBJ2-7 TRBD1 TRBV4-1 . CASSQGQGAYEQYF TGCGCCAGCAGCCAGGGGCAGGGGGCCTACGAGCAGTACTTC
TRBJ1-2 TRBD1 TRBV13 . CASSRDRSYGYTF TGTGCCAGCAGCCGGGACAGATCCTATGGCTACACCTTC
TRBJ1-1 TRBD1 TRBV3-1/TRBV3-2 . CASSPRDRNFGNTEAFF TGTGCCAGCAGCCCGCGGGACAGGAATTTTGGGAACACTGAAGCTTTCTTT
TRBJ2-5 . TRBV10-3 . CAIVISGFETQYF TGTGCCATCGTCATATCAGGGTTCGAGACCCAGTACTTC
TRBJ1-2 . TRBV5-1 . CASSLGGIGYGYTF TGCGCCAGCAGCCTTGGGGGGATCGGGTATGGCTACACCTTC
TRBJ2-5 TRBD2 TRBV5-5 once CASTNRRGGTETQYF TGTGCCAGCACAAACCGGAGGGGAGGGACTGAGACCCAGTACTTC
TRBJ2-4 . TRBV27 few CASSFYGSQNIQYF TGTGCCAGCAGTTTCTACGGGAGCCAAAACATTCAGTACTTC
TRBJ1-1 . TRBV12-5 once CASGLNYRVKTEAFF TGTGCTAGTGGTTTAAATTACAGGGTAAAAACTGAAGCTTTCTTT
TRBJ1-2 . TRBV6-5 once CASSFSRMAYGYTF TGTGCCAGCAGTTTCTCGAGGATGGCTTATGGCTACACCTTC
TRBJ2-2 TRBD1 TRBV5-1 once CASTRDRTNTGELFF TGCGCCAGCACTAGGGACAGAACGAACACCGGGGAGCTGTTTTTT
TRBJ1-1 . TRBV21-1 . CASNGAFF TGTGCCAGCAACGGAGCTTTCTTT
TRBJ1-1 . TRBV12-3/TRBV12-4 once CASSPRHGAEAFF TGTGCCAGCAGTCCGCGCCATGGAGCTGAAGCTTTCTTT
TRBJ1-3 TRBD1 TRBV5-4 . CASSSGTGGIGNTIYF TGTGCCAGCAGCTCCGGTACAGGGGGGATTGGAAACACCATATATTTT
TRBJ1-1 . TRBV19 . CASSAGGTEAFF TGTGCCAGCTCCGCCGGGGGCACTGAAGCTTTCTTT
TRBJ2-3 TRBD2 TRBV9 . CASSVRERGATQYF TGTGCCAGCAGCGTAAGGGAGCGGGGGGCTACGCAGTATTTT
TRBJ1-1 . TRBV24-1 . CATSGPGRSEAFF TGTGCCACCAGTGGGCCCGGGAGATCTGAAGCTTTCTTT
TRBJ2-5 TRBD1 TRBV10-3 . CAISVGQGYETQYF TGTGCCATCAGTGTGGGACAGGGGTACGAGACCCAGTACTTC
TRBJ1-1 . TRBV11-2 . CASSFRGSAFF TGTGCCAGCAGCTTTAGGGGTTCAGCTTTCTTT
TRBJ2-5 TRBD2 TRBV5-1 few CASSTRLAGRETQYF TGCGCCAGCAGCACCAGACTAGCGGGGAGGGAGACCCAGTACTTC
TRBJ2-3 TRBD1 TRBV9 . CASSGRGGLSDTQYF TGTGCCAGCAGCGGAAGAGGGGGCCTTTCAGATACGCAGTATTTT
TRBJ2-3 . TRBV7-8 . CASSLVVYGTDTQYF TGTGCCAGCAGCTTAGTAGTCTATGGCACAGATACGCAGTATTTT
TRBJ1-1 TRBD1 TRBV15 . CATSSVRGAFF TGTGCCACCAGCAGTGTCAGGGGGGCTTTCTTT
TRBJ2-5 TRBD1 TRBV5-4 . CASSLTGGGETQYF TGTGCCAGCAGCTTAACAGGGGGAGGAGAGACCCAGTACTTC
TRBJ2-7 . TRBV28 . CASSLAGKQYF TGTGCCAGCAGTTTGGCCGGGAAGCAGTACTTC
TRBJ2-3 . TRBV28 few CASSLPPRDTQYF TGTGCCAGCAGTTTACCTCCCCGGGATACGCAGTATTTT
TRBJ2-1 TRBD2 TRBV11-3 once CASSLWGGSSYNEQFF TGTGCCAGCAGCTTATGGGGGGGGAGCTCCTACAATGAGCAGTTCTTC
TRBJ1-2 TRBD1 TRBV9 . CASSTRQGAGGYTF TGTGCCAGCAGCACCCGACAGGGGGCTGGTGGCTACACCTTC
TRBJ2-2 . TRBV11-2 . CASSPFGGYAGELFF TGTGCCAGCAGCCCCTTTGGAGGATACGCCGGGGAGCTGTTTTTT
TRBJ2-6 . TRBV19 . CASIDRSAGANVLTF TGTGCCAGTATAGACAGGTCGGCTGGGGCCAACGTCCTGACTTTC
TRBJ1-2 . TRBV5-5 few CASSPEWAGRSGYGYTF TGTGCCAGCAGTCCAGAGTGGGCAGGGAGGTCTGGCTATGGCTACACCTTC
TRBJ1-6 TRBD1 TRBV9 few CASSQGQGWDSPLHF TGTGCCAGCAGCCAAGGACAGGGCTGGGATTCACCCCTCCACTTT
TRBJ1-6 . TRBV7-9 . CASSLSKTLHF TGTGCCAGCAGCTTATCCAAAACCCTCCACTTT
TRBJ2-6 TRBD1 TRBV11-2 . CASSYGTGGTGANVLTF TGTGCCAGCAGCTATGGGACAGGGGGCACTGGGGCCAACGTCCTGACTTTC
TRBJ1-6 TRBD1 TRBV6-5 . CASRRTGGENSPLHF TGTGCCAGCAGGCGGACAGGGGGCGAAAATTCACCCCTCCACTTT
TRBJ1-5 . TRBV5-1 . CASSLASGRGQPQHF TGCGCCAGCAGCTTGGCCTCAGGGAGGGGTCAGCCCCAGCATTTT
TRBJ1-2 TRBD1 TRBV29-1 . CSVSRQGVINYGYTF TGCAGCGTTTCTCGCCAGGGGGTAATTAACTATGGCTACACCTTC
TRBJ2-4 TRBD1 TRBV19 . CASSKRQGAIGIQYF TGTGCCAGTAGTAAAAGACAGGGGGCAATTGGCATTCAGTACTTC